The 13 T cell receptor beta chains below all came from one sample that was sequenced in a study of blood T cell repertoires in COVID-19. Produced via immunoSEQ multiplex PCR; TCRdb's table is partial and in-frame only. The sample records tens of thousands of clones, about 85% being singletons. Sequenced input: peripheral blood. Receptors were obtained from a human donor in a cohort sampled during active COVID-19.

The chain carries TRBV2 and TRBJ1-5; maybe TRBD1 (5 bases). CDR1 is SNHLY, CDR2 FYNNEI, per germline. This CDR3 spans 13 amino acids. V lost 4 bases and J lost 9, with 13 bases in between. Written as DNA, the CDR3 is TGTGCCAGCAGTGGGTCCAATAGGGGGCCCCAGCATTTT. Residues: CASSGSNRGPQHF.

The rearrangement uses TRBV2 and TRBJ2-7, with TRBD2 identical over 13 bases. Trimming removed 6 bases from V and 10 bases from J; junction bases left unmatched: 9. Looked up from germline, CDR1 is SNHLY and CDR2 is FYNNEI. The CDR3 sequence is 14 residues long. In DNA, the CDR3 is TGTGCCAGCAGGTGGACTAGCGGGGGCCCGGAACAGTACTTC. Translation: CASRWTSGGPEQYF.

The J gene is TRBJ2-1, the V gene TRBV9; D gene unclear. The CDR3 contains 17 residues. The germline CDR1 and CDR2 sequences are SGDLS and YYNGEE. V was cut by 0 bases and J by 0 bases, with 13 bases left in between. CDR3 nucleotides: TGTGCCAGCAGCGTAGAGACTCCTGAGAGCTCCTACAATGAGCAGTTCTTC. Its translation: CASSVETPESSYNEQFF. Based on the CDR3 plus reference TRBV9 and TRBJ2-1, the full variable domain is DSGVTQTPKHLITATGQRVTLRCSPRSGDLSVYWYQQSLDQGLQFLIQYYNGEERAKGNILERFSAQQFPDLHSELNLSSLELGDSALYFCASSVETPESSYNEQFFGPGTRLTVL.

This clone has just a few counts. The V and J genes are TRBV6-5 and TRBJ1-4, with D tentatively TRBD1 (5 bases). CDR3 length: 12 amino acids. Germline CDR1 is MNHEY and CDR2 is SVGAGI. The DNA of the CDR3 is TGTGCTAGGACATCCCCAAATGAAAAACTGTTTTTT. Its protein product is CARTSPNEKLFF.

This clone came up once. The CDR3 sequence is CSALGGAAQETQYF. CDR3 sequence (DNA): TGCAGCGCCCTTGGAGGGGCTGCCCAAGAGACCCAGTACTTC. The gene calls are TRBV29-1 and TRBJ2-5, with TRBD2 as a possible D gene (6 bases). The ends were cut back, 7 bases at V and 1 base at J, with 16 bases in the middle. The CDR3 sequence is 14 residues long. From germline, CDR1 is SQVTM and CDR2 ANQGSEA.

This chain uses TRBV4-1 with TRBJ2-7, with 8 positions matching TRBD2. Per the germline V gene, CDR1 is MGHRA and CDR2 is YSYEKL. Trimming at V came to 5 bases and at J to 3 bases, leaving 6 bases not matched to a gene. This CDR3 comprises 14 residues. CDR3 nucleotides: TGCGCCAGCAGCTCCTGGACTAGCAGCTACGAGCAGTACTTC. Amino acids: CASSSWTSSYEQYF.

The rearrangement joins TRBV2 to TRBJ2-1; 13 positions agree with TRBD2. J lost 4 bases, V lost 9 bases, and 3 bases had no gene match. The CDR3 totals 14 residues. Germline loops: CDR1 SNHLY, CDR2 FYNNEI. The CDR3: CASRTSGGYNEQFF. DNA of the CDR3: TGTGCCAGTCGGACTAGCGGGGGTTACAATGAGCAGTTCTTC.

The chain recombines TRBV5-1 with TRBJ2-3; TRBD2 agrees at 10 bases. Unmatched junction bases numbered 6, after V lost 2 bases and J lost 6 bases. CDR3 size: 15 residues. In germline, CDR1 is SGHRS, CDR2 YFSETQ. The CDR3 sequence is CASSLAGGPEDTQYF. The CDR3 DNA sequence: TGCGCCAGCAGCTTAGCGGGAGGGCCGGAGGATACGCAGTATTTT.

The J gene is TRBJ2-5, the V gene TRBV19; TRBD1 matches at 7 bases. This CDR3 region has 15 residues. Per the germline V gene, CDR1 is LNHDA and CDR2 is SQIVND (reference sequence). After removal of 9 bases from V and 4 bases from J, the junction contained 14 bases not matched to a gene. The CDR3 is CASRPQGVGGETQYF. CDR3 sequence (DNA): TGTGCCAGCAGGCCCCAGGGGGTTGGAGGAGAGACCCAGTACTTC.

J is TRBJ2-7 and V is TRBV7-3; D remains unclear. Per the germline V gene, CDR1 is SGHTA and CDR2 is FQGTGA. This CDR3 spans 11 amino acids. Trimming took off 5 bases at V and 3 bases at J, with 5 bases between the two ends. The CDR3, as DNA: TGTGCCAGCAGCCCTCTCTACGAGCAGTACTTC. It translates to CASSPLYEQYF.

The chain couples TRBV6-5 to TRBJ1-5; 9 positions match TRBD1. The CDR3 is 15 residues long. V was clipped by 8 bases and J by 0 bases; unmatched bases: 5. Germline V lookup: CDR1 MNHEY, CDR2 SVGAGI. The CDR3 protein is CASRNRGPSNQPQHF. The CDR3 region has the DNA TGTGCCAGCCGCAACAGGGGGCCTAGCAATCAGCCCCAGCATTTT.

This clone has only one observation. The chain employs TRBV6-4 and TRBJ2-3; D not certain. V was clipped by 6 bases and J by 0 bases, with 13 bases between them. This CDR3 region has 15 residues. Per the germline V gene, CDR1 is MRHNA and CDR2 is SNTAGT. CDR3 sequence reads: CASSPFGSSTDTQYF. The CDR3 DNA sequence: TGTGCCAGCAGCCCGTTCGGGTCCAGCACAGATACGCAGTATTTT.

V gene TRBV5-6 combines with J gene TRBJ1-4; D perhaps matches TRBD1 (5 bases). Deletions cut 3 bases from V and 8 bases from J, with 17 bases between. CDR3 length: 15 amino acids. Looked up from germline, CDR1 is SGHDT and CDR2 is YYEEEE. The DNA for the CDR3 is TGTGCCAGCAGCTGGGGACGGGCGGGATACGAAAAACTGTTTTTT. Translated: CASSWGRAGYEKLFF.